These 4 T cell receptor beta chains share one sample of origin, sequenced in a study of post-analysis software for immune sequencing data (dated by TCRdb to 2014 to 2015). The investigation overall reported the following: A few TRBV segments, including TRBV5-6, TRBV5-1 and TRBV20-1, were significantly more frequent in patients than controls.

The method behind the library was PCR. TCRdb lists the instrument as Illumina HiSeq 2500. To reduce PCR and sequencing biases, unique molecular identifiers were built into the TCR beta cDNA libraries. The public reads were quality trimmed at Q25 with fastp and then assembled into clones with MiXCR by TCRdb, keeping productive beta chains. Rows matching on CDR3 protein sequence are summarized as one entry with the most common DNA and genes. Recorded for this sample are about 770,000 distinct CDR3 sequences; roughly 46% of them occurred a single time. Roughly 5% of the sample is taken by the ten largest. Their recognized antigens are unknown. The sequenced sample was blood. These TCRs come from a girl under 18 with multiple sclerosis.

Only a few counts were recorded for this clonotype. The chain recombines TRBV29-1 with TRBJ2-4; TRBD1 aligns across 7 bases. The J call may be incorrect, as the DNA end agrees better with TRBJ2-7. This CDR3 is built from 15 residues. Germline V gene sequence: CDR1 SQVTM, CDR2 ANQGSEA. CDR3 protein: CSVDGHDRVGGEQYF. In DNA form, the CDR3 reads TGCAGCGTTGATGGCCATGACAGGGTAGGGGGCGAGCAGTACTTC.

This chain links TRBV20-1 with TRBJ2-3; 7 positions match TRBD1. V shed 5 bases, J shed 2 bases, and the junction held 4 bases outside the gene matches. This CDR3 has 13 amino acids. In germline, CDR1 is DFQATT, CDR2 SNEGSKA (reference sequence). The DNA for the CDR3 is TGCAGTGCTGCCGGGACAGACACAGATACGCAGTATTTT. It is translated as CSAAGTDTDTQYF.

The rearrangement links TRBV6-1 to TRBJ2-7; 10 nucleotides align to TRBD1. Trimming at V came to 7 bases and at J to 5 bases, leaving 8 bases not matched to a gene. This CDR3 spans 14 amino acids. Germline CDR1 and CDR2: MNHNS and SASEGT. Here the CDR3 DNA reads TGTGCCAGCAAACGGACAGGGGGGAAGAACGAGCAGTACTTC. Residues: CASKRTGGKNEQYF.

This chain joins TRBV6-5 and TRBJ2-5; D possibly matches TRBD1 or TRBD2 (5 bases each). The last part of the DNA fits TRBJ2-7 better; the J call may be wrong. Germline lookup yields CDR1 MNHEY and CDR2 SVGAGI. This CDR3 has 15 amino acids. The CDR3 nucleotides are TGTGCCAGCAGTTTTCTGGCAGGGCCAGGAGGCGAGCAGTACTTC. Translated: CASSFLAGPGGEQYF.